This T cell receptor (beta chain) was documented in a study of blood T cell repertoires in COVID-19 (dated by TCRdb to 2020 to 2022). As for the study more broadly: The collaborator samples originated in the United States, Italy and Spain and spanned the acute and convalescent phases of COVID-19. The prospective study material was composed of cDNA or gDNA derived from T cells, B-cell-depleted T cells, or PBMCs. Deeply sampled blood TCRbeta repertoires from subjects exposed to, actively infected with, or recovered from COVID-19 were included in the dataset. A freely available public database, intended as a resource for researchers studying the immune response to SARS-CoV-2, is where the repertoires were released. The samples were drawn from the first 160 participants of the ongoing ImmuneRACE study and from 950 to 1,500 subjects provided by 6 global collaborators. The sample metadata nearly always contained a de-identified subject ID, COVID-19 status, age in years and sex. HLA class I and class II types, where available, came from metadata supplied by the sample provider rather than from assay-based typing.

The immunoSEQ Assay, a bias-controlled multiplex PCR, was used to amplify TCRbeta CDR3 regions from genomic DNA. In the original analysis: Within the assay, amplification of reference gene primers was used to estimate how many nucleated cells each sample contained. To quantify the absolute abundance of each unique TCRbeta CDR3 rearrangement, sequence reads were collapsed and filtered. Productive Simpson clonality was computed per sample as the square root of Simpson's diversity index over productive rearrangements. TCRdb took over this immuneACCESS table, retaining in-frame rearrangements with V and J assigned. Such tables are incomplete; in checked studies, under half of the missing clones stem from an unresolved V gene, and the remainder is unexplained. V and J calls and clone size are given by that table; D and trimming were obtained from the DNA. This sample gives 300,000 to 350,000 clones in total; around 90% of them show up just once. In total, the top ten clones hold over 3.5% of the sample.

CDR3 length: 14 amino acids, cysteine to phenylalanine. Solely the CDR3 DNA is kept, with 42 bases framed from the first base. Reading the germline V gene gives CDR1 MNHEY and CDR2 SVGAGI. V is cut by 3 bases and J by 5 bases, and the space between the germline ends is 13 bases. Enrolling through a virtual design, the prospective study's participants ranged in age from roughly 18 to 95 years and lived across 20 to 30 United States geographic areas. In the prospective study, participants were assigned to cohorts based on the clinical history participants reported in a screening survey and a study questionnaire. In the prospective study, whole blood, serum and a nasopharyngeal or oropharyngeal swab were collected from each participant by mobile phlebotomists. Additional blood draws and questionnaires over a 2-month period could optionally be provided by prospective study participants. Prospective study blood samples were shipped either frozen or at room temperature before DNA extraction.

Summary of the overall study and its limitations: The amount of clinical and demographic metadata varied by source and participant and was provided uncurated.

For this clone: The antigen it recognizes is unknown. No base-level quality is on record; no much larger clone is a single base apart.

This receptor was obtained from a woman between 18 and 29 years old with acute COVID-19. The sample was PBMCs or T cells enriched from blood (not recorded which). The V gene is TRBV6-5 and the J gene is TRBJ1-1; TRBD1 is perhaps the D gene, given 6 matching bases. CDR3 loop: CASSYRAGVTEAFF. The nucleotides read TGTGCCAGCAGTTATCGGGCAGGGGTGACTGAAGCTTTCTTT.